This T cell receptor beta chain was captured by sequencing in a study of blood T cell repertoires in COVID-19. Study-wide context: PBMCs, B-cell-depleted T cells, or T cells provided the cDNA or gDNA that made up the material.

TCRdb keeps only in-frame clones here, not all; method: immunoSEQ multiplex PCR. The data hold about 300,000 clones, with more than 80% observed a single time. The CDR3 contains 11 residues. V was pared by 3 bases and J by 4 bases, with 4 bases between. Germline V gene sequence: CDR1 DFQATT, CDR2 SNEGSKA (reference sequence). The TCR was taken from a man between 18 and 29 years old who had recovered from COVID-19. Sequenced: peripheral blood. This sequence joins TRBV20-1 and TRBJ1-3; D not resolved. The CDR3 DNA reads TGCAGTGCTAGCGGGGGAAACACCATATATTTT. It translates to CSASGGNTIYF.